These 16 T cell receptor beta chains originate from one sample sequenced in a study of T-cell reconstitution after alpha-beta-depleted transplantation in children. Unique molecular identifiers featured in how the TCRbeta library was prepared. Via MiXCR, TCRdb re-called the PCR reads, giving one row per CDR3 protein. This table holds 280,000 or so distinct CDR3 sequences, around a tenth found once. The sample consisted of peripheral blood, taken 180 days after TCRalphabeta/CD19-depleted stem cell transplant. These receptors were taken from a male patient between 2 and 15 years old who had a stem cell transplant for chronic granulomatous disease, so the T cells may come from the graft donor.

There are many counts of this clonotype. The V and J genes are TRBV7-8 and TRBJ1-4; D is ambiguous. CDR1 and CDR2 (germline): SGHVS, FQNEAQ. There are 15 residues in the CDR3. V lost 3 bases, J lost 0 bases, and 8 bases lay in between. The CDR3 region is CASSFHTPTNEKLFF. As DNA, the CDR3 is TGTGCCAGCAGCTTTCACACACCAACTAATGAAAAACTGTTTTTT.

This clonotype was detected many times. The CDR3 bases are TGTGCCAGCAGTCCCCGGGACGGCTACGAGCAGTACTTC. This translates into CASSPRDGYEQYF. The rearrangement uses TRBV6-6 and TRBJ2-7; tentatively, D is TRBD1 or TRBD2 (5 bases each). Trimming took 5 bases from V and 3 from J, leaving 11 bases between them. Germline CDR1 MNHNY, CDR2 SVGAGI (reference sequence). The CDR3 has 13 amino acids.

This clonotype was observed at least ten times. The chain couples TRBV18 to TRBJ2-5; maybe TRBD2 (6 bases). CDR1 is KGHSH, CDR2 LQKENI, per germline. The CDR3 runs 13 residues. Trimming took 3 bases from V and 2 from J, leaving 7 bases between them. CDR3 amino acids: CASSPTRQETQYF. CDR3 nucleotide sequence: TGTGCCAGCTCACCGACTAGGCAAGAGACCCAGTACTTC.

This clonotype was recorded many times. CDR3 sequence: CASREGRYEQYF. The CDR3 DNA reads TGTGCCAGCCGGGAGGGCCGCTACGAGCAGTACTTC. The chain recombines TRBV28 with TRBJ2-7; 8 nucleotides line up with TRBD2. Losses at the gene ends were 8 bases for V and 3 bases for J; bases not matched to a gene: 3. The CDR3 runs 12 residues. Germline CDR1 reads MDHEN; CDR2 reads SYDVKM.

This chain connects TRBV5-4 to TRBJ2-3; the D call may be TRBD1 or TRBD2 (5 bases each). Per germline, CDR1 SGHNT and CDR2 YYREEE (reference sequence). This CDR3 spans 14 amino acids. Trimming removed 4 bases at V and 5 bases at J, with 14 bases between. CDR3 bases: TGTGCCAGCAGCCCACCCGCAGGGAGAGATACGCAGTATTTT. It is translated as CASSPPAGRDTQYF.

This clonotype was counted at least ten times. Written as DNA, the CDR3 is TGCGCCAGCAGCCCCCGGAGGGGGGGTGGACCCCTCCACTTT. Amino acids: CASSPRRGGGPLHF. The chain links TRBV4-3 to TRBJ1-6; D might be TRBD1 (6 bases). This CDR3 is built from 14 residues. V lost 4 bases and J lost 12, with 16 bases in between. Germline CDR1 and CDR2: LGHNA and YSLEER.

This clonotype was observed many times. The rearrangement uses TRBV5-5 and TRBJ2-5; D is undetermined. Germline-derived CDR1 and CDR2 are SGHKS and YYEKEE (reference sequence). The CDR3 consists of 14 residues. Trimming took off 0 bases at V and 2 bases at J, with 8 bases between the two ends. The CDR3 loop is CASSLANLQETQYF. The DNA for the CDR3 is TGTGCCAGCAGCTTGGCAAACTTGCAAGAGACCCAGTACTTC.

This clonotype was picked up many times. The CDR3: CASNGQGAVEQYF. CDR3 bases: TGTGCCAGCAACGGACAGGGGGCCGTCGAGCAGTACTTC. The chain employs TRBV2 and TRBJ2-7; 11 nucleotides align to TRBD1. Germline CDR1 is SNHLY and CDR2 is FYNNEI. The CDR3 loop spans 13 amino acids. Trimming cost V 7 bases and J 6 bases; bases outside gene matches: 5.

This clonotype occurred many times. CDR3 protein: CASSQEPRVSVTDTQYF. Here the CDR3 DNA reads TGCGCCAGCAGCCAAGAACCTCGTGTATCGGTGACAGATACGCAGTATTTT. The chain carries TRBV4-1 and TRBJ2-3; D not resolved. Germline V lookup: CDR1 MGHRA, CDR2 YSYEKL. The CDR3 consists of 17 residues. Trimming took off 0 bases at V and 3 bases at J, with 16 bases between the two ends.

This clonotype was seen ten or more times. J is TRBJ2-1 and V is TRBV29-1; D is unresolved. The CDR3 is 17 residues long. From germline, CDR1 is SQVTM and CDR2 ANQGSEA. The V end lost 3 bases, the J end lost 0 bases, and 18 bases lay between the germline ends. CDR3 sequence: CSVETTAWFGSYNEQFF. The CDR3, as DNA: TGCAGCGTTGAGACGACCGCGTGGTTTGGCTCCTACAATGAGCAGTTCTTC.

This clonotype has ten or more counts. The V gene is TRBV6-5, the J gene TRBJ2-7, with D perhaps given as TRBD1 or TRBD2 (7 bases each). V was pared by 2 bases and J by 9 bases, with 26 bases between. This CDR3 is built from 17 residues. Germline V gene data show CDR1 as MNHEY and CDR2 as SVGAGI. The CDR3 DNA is TGTGCCAGCAGTTACCTTCAACGGCCAGGGGGGGTAAGGGGGCAGTACTTC. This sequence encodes CASSYLQRPGGVRGQYF.

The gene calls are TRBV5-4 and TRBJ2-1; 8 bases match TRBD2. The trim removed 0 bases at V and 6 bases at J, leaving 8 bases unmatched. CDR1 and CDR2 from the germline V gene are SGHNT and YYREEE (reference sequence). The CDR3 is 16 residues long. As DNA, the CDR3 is TGTGCCAGCAGCTTGGGGGGCGTAGCGGGATCCAATGAGCAGTTCTTC. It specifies CASSLGGVAGSNEQFF.

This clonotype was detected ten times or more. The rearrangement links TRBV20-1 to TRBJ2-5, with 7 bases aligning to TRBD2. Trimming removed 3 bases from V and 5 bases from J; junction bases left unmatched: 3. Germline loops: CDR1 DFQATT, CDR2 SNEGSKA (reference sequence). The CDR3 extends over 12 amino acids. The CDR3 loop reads CSARGLLETQYF. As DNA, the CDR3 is TGCAGTGCTAGGGGACTACTGGAGACCCAGTACTTC.

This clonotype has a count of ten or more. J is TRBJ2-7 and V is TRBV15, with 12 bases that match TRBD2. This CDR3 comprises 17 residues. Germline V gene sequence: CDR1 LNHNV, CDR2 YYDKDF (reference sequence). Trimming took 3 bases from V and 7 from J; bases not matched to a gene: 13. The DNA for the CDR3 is TGTGCCACCAGCAGGAGGGGGAAACTAGCGGGAGGAGTAGAGCAGTACTTC. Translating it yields CATSRRGKLAGGVEQYF.

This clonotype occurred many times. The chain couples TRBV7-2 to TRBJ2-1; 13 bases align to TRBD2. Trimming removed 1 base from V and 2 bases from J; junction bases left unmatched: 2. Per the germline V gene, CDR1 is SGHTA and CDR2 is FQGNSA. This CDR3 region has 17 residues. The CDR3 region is CASSLVGLAGAYNEQFF. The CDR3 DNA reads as TGTGCCAGCAGCTTAGTAGGACTAGCGGGAGCCTACAATGAGCAGTTCTTC.

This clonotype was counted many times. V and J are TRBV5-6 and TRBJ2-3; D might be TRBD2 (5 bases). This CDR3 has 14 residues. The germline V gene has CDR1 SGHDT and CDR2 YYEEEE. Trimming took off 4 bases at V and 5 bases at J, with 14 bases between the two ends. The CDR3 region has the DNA TGTGCCAGCAGCGAGGGCCCTCTTTTAGATACGCAGTATTTT. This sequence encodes CASSEGPLLDTQYF.